The rows below give T cell receptor beta chains drawn from one sample of a study of early T cells in non-severe SARS-CoV-2 infection. MiXCR, applied by TCRdb to the 5' RACE reads, yields one record per CDR3 protein. The sample holds approximately 20,000 distinct CDR3 sequences, under 6.5% seen once. The source material was whole blood. The receptors stem from an adult who was a healthcare worker with PCR-confirmed SARS-CoV-2 infection or an uninfected control (not recorded which). CDR3s include the opening cysteine and the closing phenylalanine or tryptophan. Fields, in order: clone size, V gene, J gene, D gene, CDR3 DNA, CDR3 protein. A D gene is named only where the DNA matches it firmly. Expanded clones get a size class; other rows say once, few or many, or leave the size out.

clone size: few
V gene: TRBV27
J gene: TRBJ1-2
D gene: -
CDR3 DNA: TGTGCCAGCAGTTTGGAAACGGGGGGTGGCTACACCTTC
CDR3 protein: CASSLETGGGYTF

clone size: many
V gene: TRBV5-5
J gene: TRBJ2-2
D gene: -
CDR3 DNA: TGTGCCAGCAGCTTCCGGGCCCAGCCCCCCGGGGAGCTGTTTTTT
CDR3 protein: CASSFRAQPPGELFF

clone size: few
V gene: TRBV7-8
J gene: TRBJ2-7
D gene: TRBD1
CDR3 DNA: TGTGCCAGCAGCTTTAACAGGGGGGCCTACGAGCAGTACTTC
CDR3 protein: CASSFNRGAYEQYF

clone size: -
V gene: TRBV29-1
J gene: TRBJ2-6
D gene: -
CDR3 DNA: TGCAGCGTTGAAGATAGGTCTGAGTCTGGGGCCAACGTCCTGACTTTC
CDR3 protein: CSVEDRSESGANVLTF

clone size: -
V gene: TRBV10-2
J gene: TRBJ2-2
D gene: -
CDR3 DNA: TGCGCCTGCCAATCCGGCCTCACCGGGGAGCTGTTTTTT
CDR3 protein: CACQSGLTGELFF

clone size: -
V gene: TRBV6-5
J gene: TRBJ1-1
D gene: -
CDR3 DNA: TGTGCCAGCGGACGTCAGGATGAAGCTTTCTTT
CDR3 protein: CASGRQDEAFF

clone size: many
V gene: TRBV7-2
J gene: TRBJ2-3
D gene: -
CDR3 DNA: TGTGCCAGCAGCTTAAGTAGGACTCCAGATACGCAGTATTTT
CDR3 protein: CASSLSRTPDTQYF

clone size: many
V gene: TRBV3-1
J gene: TRBJ1-4
D gene: -
CDR3 DNA: TGTGCCAGCAGCCAAGAGCGTTTGAAACTGTTTTTT
CDR3 protein: CASSQERLKLFF

clone size: many
V gene: TRBV19
J gene: TRBJ2-2
D gene: TRBD1
CDR3 DNA: TGTGCCAGTATTGACAGGGGGCCCGGGGAGCTGTTTTTT
CDR3 protein: CASIDRGPGELFF

clone size: -
V gene: TRBV4-2
J gene: TRBJ2-7
D gene: -
CDR3 DNA: TGTGCCAGCAGCCAAGAGCCGGGTGGCGAGCAGTACTTC
CDR3 protein: CASSQEPGGEQYF

clone size: -
V gene: TRBV27
J gene: TRBJ2-7
D gene: TRBD2
CDR3 DNA: TGTGCCAGCACGGGGGGGGCAAACGAGCAGTACTTC
CDR3 protein: CASTGGANEQYF

clone size: -
V gene: TRBV20-1
J gene: TRBJ2-7
D gene: TRBD2
CDR3 DNA: TGCAGTGCTAGACCTCCGGGACTAGCGGAGGGGGAACAGTACTTC
CDR3 protein: CSARPPGLAEGEQYF

clone size: many
V gene: TRBV7-2
J gene: TRBJ2-7
D gene: -
CDR3 DNA: TGTGCCAGCAGCTTAGCGGGGGTCAGATCCACCTACGAGCAGTACTTC
CDR3 protein: CASSLAGVRSTYEQYF

clone size: many
V gene: TRBV28
J gene: TRBJ2-7
D gene: TRBD2
CDR3 DNA: TGTGCCAGCAGTCTCCTAGCGGGAGCCTACGAGCAGTACTTC
CDR3 protein: CASSLLAGAYEQYF

clone size: many
V gene: TRBV7-2
J gene: TRBJ2-1
D gene: -
CDR3 DNA: TGTGCCAGCAGCTTTAGCCGGGACTGGAGCAATGAGCAGTTCTTC
CDR3 protein: CASSFSRDWSNEQFF

clone size: -
V gene: TRBV27
J gene: TRBJ2-1
D gene: TRBD2
CDR3 DNA: TGTGCCAGCAGTTACTCCGGGCTAGCGGGGAGATACAATGAGCAGTTCTTC
CDR3 protein: CASSYSGLAGRYNEQFF

clone size: medium-sized
V gene: TRBV5-6
J gene: TRBJ1-4
D gene: -
CDR3 DNA: TGTGCCAGCAGCTTCTTGGCAGGGACTAATGAAAAACTGTTTTTT
CDR3 protein: CASSFLAGTNEKLFF

clone size: many
V gene: TRBV9
J gene: TRBJ2-7
D gene: TRBD1
CDR3 DNA: TGTGCCAGCAGCCAACGGACAGGGGGCCTATACGAGCAGTACTTC
CDR3 protein: CASSQRTGGLYEQYF

clone size: -
V gene: TRBV2
J gene: TRBJ1-1
D gene: -
CDR3 DNA: TGTGCCAGCAGTGAACGCCGCGGCACTGAAGCTTTCTTT
CDR3 protein: CASSERRGTEAFF

clone size: many
V gene: TRBV28
J gene: TRBJ1-2
D gene: -
CDR3 DNA: TGTGCCAGCAGTTTAATTCCGGGGAAGAGAGGCTACACCTTC
CDR3 protein: CASSLIPGKRGYTF

clone size: few
V gene: TRBV20-1
J gene: TRBJ2-5
D gene: -
CDR3 DNA: TGCAGTGCTAGAGTAACCGAAGAGACCCAGTACTTC
CDR3 protein: CSARVTEETQYF